This T cell receptor beta chain comes out of a study of T cell repertoires in cytomegalovirus infection. This CDR3 contains 15 residues. V shed 1 base and J shed 10 bases, with 17 bases lying between them. Germline V lookup: CDR1 LGHNT, CDR2 FRNRAP. As for this clonotype: The antigen is not known.

TCRdb re-derived calls from the reads in MiXCR, one entry per CDR3 protein. The table has approximately 260,000 distinct CDR3 sequences, around 20% seen once. The clonotype originates from a human donor in good health (CMV status not recorded). Some clones in this sample may be carry-over from other donors' samples. The genes are TRBV12-5 and TRBJ2-1, with unresolved D. The sequences come from cultured PBMCs, collected from culture after CMV antigen stimulation. The CDR3 loop reads CASGLASFGVREQFF. The CDR3, as DNA: TGTGCTAGTGGTTTGGCATCTTTTGGGGTAAGGGAGCAGTTCTTC.